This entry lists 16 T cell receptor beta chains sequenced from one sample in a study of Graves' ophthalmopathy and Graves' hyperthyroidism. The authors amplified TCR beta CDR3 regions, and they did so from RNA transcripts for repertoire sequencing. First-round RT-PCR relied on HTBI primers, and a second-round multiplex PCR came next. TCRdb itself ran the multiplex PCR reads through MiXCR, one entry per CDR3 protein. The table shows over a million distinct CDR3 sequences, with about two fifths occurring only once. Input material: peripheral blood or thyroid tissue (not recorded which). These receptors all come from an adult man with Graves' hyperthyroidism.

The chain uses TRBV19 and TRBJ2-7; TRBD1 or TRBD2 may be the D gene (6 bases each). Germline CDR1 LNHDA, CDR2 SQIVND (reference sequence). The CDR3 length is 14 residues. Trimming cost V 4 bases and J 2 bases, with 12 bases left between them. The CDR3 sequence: CASSTRGGTYEQYF. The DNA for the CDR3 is TGTGCCAGTAGTACCCGAGGGGGGACCTACGAGCAGTACTTC. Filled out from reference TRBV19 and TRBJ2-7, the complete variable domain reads DGGITQSPKYLFRKEGQNVTLSCEQNLNHDAMYWYRQDPGQGLRLIYYSQIVNDFQKGDIAEGYSVSREKKESFPLTVTSAQKNPTAFYLCASSTRGGTYEQYFGPGTRLTVT.

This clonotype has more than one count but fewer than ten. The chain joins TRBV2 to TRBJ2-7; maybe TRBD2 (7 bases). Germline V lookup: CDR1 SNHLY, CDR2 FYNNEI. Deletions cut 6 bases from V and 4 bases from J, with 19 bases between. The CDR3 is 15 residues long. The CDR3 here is CASSARRGASYEQYF. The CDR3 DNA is TGTGCCAGCAGCGCAAGACGGGGGGCAAGTTACGAGCAGTACTTC.

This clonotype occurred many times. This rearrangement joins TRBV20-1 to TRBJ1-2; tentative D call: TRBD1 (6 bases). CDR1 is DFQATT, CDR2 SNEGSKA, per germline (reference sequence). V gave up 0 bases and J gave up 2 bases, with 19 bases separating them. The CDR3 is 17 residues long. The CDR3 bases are TGCAGTGCTAGAGATTCCGGGGGCAGCCTAATCAACTATGGCTACACCTTC. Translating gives CSARDSGGSLINYGYTF.

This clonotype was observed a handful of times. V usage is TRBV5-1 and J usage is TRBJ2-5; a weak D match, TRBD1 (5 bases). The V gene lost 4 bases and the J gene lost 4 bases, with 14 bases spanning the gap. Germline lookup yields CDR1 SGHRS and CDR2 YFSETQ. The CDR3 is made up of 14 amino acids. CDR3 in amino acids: CASSPDTVRETQYF. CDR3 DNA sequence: TGCGCCAGCAGCCCGGACACAGTTCGAGAGACCCAGTACTTC.

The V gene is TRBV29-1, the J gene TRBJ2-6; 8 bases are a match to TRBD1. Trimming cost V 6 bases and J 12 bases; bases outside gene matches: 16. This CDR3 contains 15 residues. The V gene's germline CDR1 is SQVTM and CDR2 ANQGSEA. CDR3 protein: CSVPDRAGTTSVLTF. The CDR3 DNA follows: TGCAGCGTGCCGGACAGGGCTGGGACCACTAGCGTCCTGACTTTC.

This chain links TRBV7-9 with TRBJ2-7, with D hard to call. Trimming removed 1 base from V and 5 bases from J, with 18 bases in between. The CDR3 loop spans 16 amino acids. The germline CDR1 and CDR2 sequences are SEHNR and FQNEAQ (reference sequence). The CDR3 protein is CASSLVGSLGIHEQYF. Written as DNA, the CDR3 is TGTGCCAGCAGCTTAGTAGGTAGTTTAGGAATCCACGAGCAGTACTTC. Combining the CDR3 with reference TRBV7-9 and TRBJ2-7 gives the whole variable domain DTGVSQNPRHKITKRGQNVTFRCDPISEHNRLYWYRQTLGQGPEFLTYFQNEAQLEKSRLLSDRFSAERPKGSFSTLEIQRTEQGDSAMYLCASSLVGSLGIHEQYFGPGTRLTVT.

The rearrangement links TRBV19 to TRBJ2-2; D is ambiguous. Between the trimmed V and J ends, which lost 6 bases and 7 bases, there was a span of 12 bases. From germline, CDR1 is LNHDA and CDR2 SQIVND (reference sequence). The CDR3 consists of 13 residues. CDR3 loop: CASSPVGDGELFF. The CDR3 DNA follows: TGTGCCAGTAGCCCAGTCGGCGACGGGGAGCTGTTTTTT.

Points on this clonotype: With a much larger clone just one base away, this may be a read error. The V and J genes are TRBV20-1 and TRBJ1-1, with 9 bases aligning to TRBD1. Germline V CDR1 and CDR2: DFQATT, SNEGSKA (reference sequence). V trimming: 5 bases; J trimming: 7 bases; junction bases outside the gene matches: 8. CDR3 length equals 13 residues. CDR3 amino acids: CSALTDRGNEAFF. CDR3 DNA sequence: TGCAGTGCTCTGACGGACAGGGGAAATGAAGCTTTCTTT.

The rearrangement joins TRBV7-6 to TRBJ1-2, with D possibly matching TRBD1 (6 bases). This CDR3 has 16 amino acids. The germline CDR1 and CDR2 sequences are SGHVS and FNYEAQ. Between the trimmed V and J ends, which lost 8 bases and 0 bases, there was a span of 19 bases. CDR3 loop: CASGPTTGPPNYGYTF. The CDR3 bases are TGTGCCAGCGGGCCCACGACAGGCCCTCCTAACTATGGCTACACCTTC. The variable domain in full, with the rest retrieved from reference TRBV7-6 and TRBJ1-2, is GAGVSQSPRYKVTKRGQDVALRCDPISGHVSLYWYRQALGQGPEFLTYFNYEAQQDKSGLPNDRFSAERPEGSISTLTIQRTEQRDSAMYRCASGPTTGPPNYGYTFGSGTRLTVV.

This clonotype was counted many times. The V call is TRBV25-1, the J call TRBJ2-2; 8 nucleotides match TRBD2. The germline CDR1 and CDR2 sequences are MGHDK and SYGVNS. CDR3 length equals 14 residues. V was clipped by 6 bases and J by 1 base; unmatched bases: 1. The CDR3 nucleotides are TGTGCCAGCAGACTAGCGGAGAACACCGGGGAGCTGTTTTTT. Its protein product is CASRLAENTGELFF.

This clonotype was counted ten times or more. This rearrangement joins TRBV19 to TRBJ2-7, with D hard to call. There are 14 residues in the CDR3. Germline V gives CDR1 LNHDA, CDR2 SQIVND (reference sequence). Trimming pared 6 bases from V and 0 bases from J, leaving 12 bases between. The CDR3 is CASRAAESSYEQYF. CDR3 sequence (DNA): TGTGCCAGTAGGGCGGCGGAAAGCTCCTACGAGCAGTACTTC.

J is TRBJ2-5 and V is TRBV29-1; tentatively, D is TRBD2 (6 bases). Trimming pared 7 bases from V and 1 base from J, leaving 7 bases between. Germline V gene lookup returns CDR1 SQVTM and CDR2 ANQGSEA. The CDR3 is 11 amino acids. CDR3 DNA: TGCAGCGGTAGCGGCCAAGAGACCCAGTACTTC. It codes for CSGSGQETQYF.

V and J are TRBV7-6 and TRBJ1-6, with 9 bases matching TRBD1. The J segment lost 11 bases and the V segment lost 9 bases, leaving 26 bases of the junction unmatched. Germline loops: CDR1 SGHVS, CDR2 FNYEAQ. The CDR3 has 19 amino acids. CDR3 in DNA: TGTGCCAGTTCCGGACGCAAGCAGCTTAGACAGGGGGGGGGTACACCCCTCCACTTT. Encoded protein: CASSGRKQLRQGGGTPLHF.

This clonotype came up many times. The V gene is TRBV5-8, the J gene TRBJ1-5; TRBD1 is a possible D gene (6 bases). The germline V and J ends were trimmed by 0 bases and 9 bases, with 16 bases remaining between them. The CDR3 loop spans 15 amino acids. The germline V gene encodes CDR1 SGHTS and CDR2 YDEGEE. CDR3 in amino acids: CASSLALGRGRPQHF. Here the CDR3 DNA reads TGTGCCAGCAGCTTGGCCTTGGGCAGGGGAAGGCCCCAGCATTTT.

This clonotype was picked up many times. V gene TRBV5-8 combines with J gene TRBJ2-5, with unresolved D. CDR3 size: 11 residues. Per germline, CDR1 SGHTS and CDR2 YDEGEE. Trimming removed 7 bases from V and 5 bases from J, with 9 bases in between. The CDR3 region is CASHLGETQYF. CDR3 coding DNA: TGTGCCAGCCACCTCGGGGAGACCCAGTACTTC. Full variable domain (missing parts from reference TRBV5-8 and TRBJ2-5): EAGVTQSPTHLIKTRGQQATLRCSPISGHTSVYWYQQALGLGLQFLLWYDEGEERNRGNFPPRFSGRQFPNYSSELNVNALELEDSALYLCASHLGETQYFGPGTRLLVL.

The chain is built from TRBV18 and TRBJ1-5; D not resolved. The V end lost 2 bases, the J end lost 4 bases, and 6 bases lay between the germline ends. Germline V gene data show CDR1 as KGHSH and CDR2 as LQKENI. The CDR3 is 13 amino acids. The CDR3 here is CASSPKENQPQHF. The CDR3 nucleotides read TGTGCCAGCTCACCAAAGGAAAATCAGCCCCAGCATTTT.